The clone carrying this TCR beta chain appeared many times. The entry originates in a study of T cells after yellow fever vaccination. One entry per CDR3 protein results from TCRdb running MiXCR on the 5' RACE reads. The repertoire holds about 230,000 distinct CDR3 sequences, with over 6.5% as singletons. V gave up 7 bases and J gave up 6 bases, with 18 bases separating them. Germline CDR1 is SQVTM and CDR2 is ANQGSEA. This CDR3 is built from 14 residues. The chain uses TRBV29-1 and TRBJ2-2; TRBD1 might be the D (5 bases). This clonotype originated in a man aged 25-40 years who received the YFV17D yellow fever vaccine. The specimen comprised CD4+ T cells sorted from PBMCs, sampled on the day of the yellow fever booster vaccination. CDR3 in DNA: TGCAGCGCCTTAGAGGCAGGGCGCGCCGGGGAGCTGTTTTTT. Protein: CSALEAGRAGELFF.